Listed here are 30 T cell receptor beta chains from one sample, sequenced in a study of metastatic and nonmetastatic thyroid tumors (dated by TCRdb to 2018 to 2021). None of the patients had been given any treatment before thyroid surgery. Library creation used PCR. The instrument was an Illumina HiSeq 4000. The raw public data were reprocessed by TCRdb itself: fastp quality trimming at Q25, MiXCR clonotype calling, in-frame beta chains only. Present in this sample are 35,000 to 50,000 clones, roughly 17% of which were seen just once. The ten largest account for around 9.9% of the sample. Specimen: tumor tissue. The receptors originated from a female donor with papillary thyroid cancer or a benign thyroid nodule (not recorded which). Some clones in this sample may be carry-over from other donors' samples.

Concerning this clone: Since the CDR3 does not end with the conserved phenylalanine or tryptophan, this likely comes from a read error. J is TRBJ2-5 and V is TRBV20-1, with no clear D. The better agreement between TRBJ2-1 and the DNA end casts doubt on the J call. Per germline, CDR1 DFQATT and CDR2 SNEGSKA (reference sequence). The CDR3 loop spans 15 amino acids. CDR3 nucleotide sequence: TGCAGTGCTAGAGAGAGGTGGGTTAGATGCCATGAGCAGTTCTCC. This encodes CSARERWVRCHEQFS.

This clone has ten or more counts. The gene calls are TRBV7-3 and TRBJ1-6; TRBD1 might be the D (5 bases). The V end lost 5 bases, the J end lost 9 bases, and 17 bases lay between the germline ends. Germline V gives CDR1 SGHTA, CDR2 FQGTGA. This CDR3 has 15 amino acids. CDR3 sequence reads: CASSPTGTSGSPLHF. Here the CDR3 DNA reads TGTGCCAGCAGCCCCACCGGGACTAGCGGTTCACCCCTCCACTTT.

The chain employs TRBV6-2 or TRBV6-3 and TRBJ2-5; D call uncertain. The germline V and J ends were trimmed by 9 bases and 1 base, with 15 bases remaining between them. CDR1 is MNHEY and CDR2 is SVGEGT in the germline V gene. This CDR3 has 14 amino acids. The DNA of the CDR3 is TGTGCCAGTTCGTTCCAGTACCTCCAAGAGACCCAGTACTTC. Encoded protein: CASSFQYLQETQYF.

To note about this clone: This sequence may be a read error, since a much larger clone differs from it by one base. The genes are TRBV7-2 and TRBJ2-1; no clear D. Germline CDR1 SGHTA, CDR2 FQGNSA. With 1 base removed from V and 12 bases from J, the gap between germline ends came to 16 bases. The CDR3 runs 14 residues. DNA for the CDR3: TGTGCCAGCAGCTTAGGAGTGATGCCGGTAGGGCAGTTCTTC. Encoded protein: CASSLGVMPVGQFF.

This clone was picked up a small number of times. The chain joins TRBV11-1 to TRBJ2-7; the match to TRBD2 covers 7 bases. CDR1 is SGHAT, CDR2 FQDESV, per germline (reference sequence). The CDR3 consists of 17 residues. J gave up 3 bases and V 2 bases, and 13 bases lay outside the gene matches. The DNA of the CDR3 is TGTGCCAGCAGCTTAAAGCGGGGTACACTCCTCCACTACGAGCAGTACTTC. Its protein product is CASSLKRGTLLHYEQYF.

Points on this clone: One base away lies a much larger clone, so this may be a sequencing read error. This specimen includes other DNA sequences encoding the same CDR3. The chain couples TRBV18 to TRBJ2-3; D possibly corresponds to TRBD1 (5 bases). The CDR3 spans 13 residues. Germline assignment: CDR1 KGHSH and CDR2 LQKENI. CDR3 in amino acids: CASLPGRADTQYF. CDR3 DNA sequence: TGTGCTAGCTTGCCGGGCAGGGCTGATACGCAGTATTTT.

Here the CDR3 DNA reads TGTGCCAGCAGTTTAGAAGCTCTCTCAGACACTGAAGCTTTCTTT. Residues: CASSLEALSDTEAFF. The J gene is TRBJ1-1, the V gene TRBV28, with no clear D. Germline loops: CDR1 MDHEN, CDR2 SYDVKM. The CDR3 runs to 15 residues. The V gene lost 2 bases and the J gene lost 3 bases, with 13 bases spanning the gap.

This clone was seen repeatedly, ten times or more. The rearrangement joins TRBV2 to TRBJ1-5; no reliable D call. Germline V gene sequence: CDR1 SNHLY, CDR2 FYNNEI. The CDR3 sequence is 13 residues long. With 4 bases removed from V and 6 bases from J, the gap between germline ends came to 10 bases. CDR3 residues: CASSVEGLQPQHF. CDR3 nucleotide sequence: TGTGCCAGCAGTGTAGAAGGGCTTCAGCCCCAGCATTTT.

This clone was seen a single time. Its ends do not fully match the called genes, so a read error is possible. The chain carries TRBV5-1 and TRBJ2-3; 9 bases fit TRBD1. The CDR3 consists of 15 residues. Germline assignment: CDR1 SGHRS and CDR2 YFSETQ. CDR3 coding DNA: TGCGCTAGCAGCATCGGACAGGGGAGCACAGATACGCAGTATTTT. Residues: CASSIGQGSTDTQYF. Complete variable domain (other parts from reference TRBV5-1 and TRBJ2-3): KAGVTQTPRYLIKTRGQQVTLSCSPISGHRSVSWYQQTPGQGLQFLFEYFSETQRNKGNFPGRFSGRQFSNSRSEMNVSTLELGDSALYLCASSIGQGSTDTQYFGPGTRLTVL.

The V gene is TRBV9, the J gene TRBJ2-7; 7 nucleotides match TRBD2. This CDR3 contains 14 residues. Germline trimming cut 6 bases from V and 0 bases from J; bases unmatched to any gene: 6. The germline gives CDR1 SGDLS, CDR2 YYNGEE. The CDR3 sequence is CASTVGGSSYEQYF. The CDR3 coding sequence is TGTGCCAGCACCGTGGGCGGGAGCTCCTACGAGCAGTACTTC.

This clone was picked up many times. V and J are TRBV4-2 and TRBJ2-7, with 9 bases that match TRBD2. Germline V gene lookup returns CDR1 LGHNA and CDR2 YNFKEQ. V shed 0 bases, J shed 5 bases, and the junction held 14 bases outside the gene matches. The CDR3 loop spans 18 amino acids. The CDR3 loop is CASSQDAGGRALGNEQYF. Written as DNA, the CDR3 is TGTGCCAGCAGCCAAGATGCTGGCGGGAGGGCTTTGGGAAACGAGCAGTACTTC.

Many counts were recorded for this clone. The CDR3 region is CASSVTQGPEGYTF. CDR3 DNA sequence: TGTGCCAGCAGCGTAACACAGGGACCGGAGGGCTACACCTTC. The rearrangement links TRBV7-9 to TRBJ1-2; D perhaps matches TRBD1 (6 bases). Germline-derived CDR1 and CDR2 are SEHNR and FQNEAQ (reference sequence). Trimming pared 5 bases from V and 8 bases from J, leaving 18 bases between. The CDR3 loop spans 14 amino acids.

J is TRBJ1-2 and V is TRBV5-8; 7 bases match TRBD1. The CDR3 has 14 amino acids. J lost 3 bases, V lost 4 bases, and 6 bases had no gene match. Germline V lookup: CDR1 SGHTS, CDR2 YDEGEE. CDR3: CASSELGQYYGYTF. DNA for the CDR3: TGTGCCAGCAGCGAGCTGGGACAGTACTATGGCTACACCTTC.

A word on this clone: Compared with germline, one end of the junction differs, possibly owing to a read error. Other nucleotide sequences from this sample produce the same CDR3. The chain combines TRBV30 with TRBJ2-7; D not resolved. Per germline, CDR1 GTSNPN and CDR2 SVGIG (reference sequence). The CDR3 is 14 amino acids. The CDR3 DNA follows: TGTGCCTGGAGTGTAAGTGGTACAGCCTACGAACAGTACTTC. Protein sequence: CAWSVSGTAYEQYF.

This clone was detected many times. Here the CDR3 DNA reads TGTGCCAGCAGCTTAAGGAGACAGGGGAACACTGAAGCTTTCTTT. As protein: CASSLRRQGNTEAFF. This chain connects TRBV11-2 to TRBJ1-1, with 7 bases matching TRBD1. CDR1 and CDR2 (germline): SGHAT, FQNNGV. Trimming at V came to 2 bases and at J to 1 base, leaving 4 bases not matched to a gene. The CDR3 is 15 residues long.

This clone was counted a few times. Just one base apart from a much larger clone, this may be a read error. The chain is built from TRBV12-3 or TRBV12-4 and TRBJ1-5, with a weak D call TRBD1 (6 bases). The V end was cut by 5 bases, the J end by 4 bases, with 12 bases between. The CDR3 is 14 residues long. The chain's CDR3 is CASSTGTDNQPQHF. CDR3 DNA: TGTGCCAGCAGTACAGGGACGGATAATCAGCCCCAGCATTTT.

The sample holds many counts of this clone. The chain is built from TRBV7-2 and TRBJ1-6, with 7 nucleotides matching TRBD1. Germline trimming cut 5 bases from V and 7 bases from J; bases unmatched to any gene: 5. This CDR3 contains 14 residues. Germline V gene lookup returns CDR1 SGHTA and CDR2 FQGNSA. This CDR3 is CASSRDSLNSPLHF. The CDR3, as DNA: TGTGCCAGCAGCCGGGACAGCTTAAATTCACCCCTCCACTTT.

This clone was counted at least ten times. V gene TRBV7-9 combines with J gene TRBJ1-1; D possibly corresponds to TRBD1 (6 bases). Trimming shortened V by 8 bases and J by 4 bases, and 20 bases separated the two germline ends. The CDR3 sequence is 15 residues long. Looked up from germline, CDR1 is SEHNR and CDR2 is FQNEAQ (reference sequence). This CDR3 reads CASRIRRTAVTEAFF. Here the CDR3 DNA reads TGTGCCAGCCGAATAAGACGGACAGCCGTCACTGAAGCTTTCTTT.

This clone has at least ten counts. The CDR3 here is CASSYVNTNEQFF. In DNA, the CDR3 is TGTGCCAGCAGTTACGTCAACACCAATGAGCAGTTCTTC. The V and J genes are TRBV12-3 or TRBV12-4 and TRBJ2-1; D remains unclear. The V and J ends lost 4 bases and 6 bases respectively, with 10 bases between them. CDR3 length: 13 amino acids.

By sample share, this clone is medium-sized. Other DNA sequences from this sample encode an identical CDR3 as well. The gene calls are TRBV12-3 or TRBV12-4 and TRBJ2-3, with 13 bases fitting TRBD2. The CDR3 is 15 amino acids. V lost 3 bases and J lost 5; bases outside the gene matches: 2. In nucleotides, the CDR3 is TGTGCCAGCAGTTTTAGACTAGCGGGAGGAGATACGCAGTATTTT. Translation gives CASSFRLAGGDTQYF.

This clone was observed at least ten times. The V and J genes are TRBV7-8 and TRBJ1-2; 9 bases agree with TRBD1. The V and J ends lost 5 bases and 4 bases, in that order; junction bases with no gene match: 5. The germline CDR1 and CDR2 sequences are SGHVS and FQNEAQ. The CDR3 covers 14 residues. CDR3 protein: CASSMGQGVYGYTF. CDR3 coding DNA: TGTGCCAGCAGCATGGGACAGGGCGTCTATGGCTACACCTTC.

This CDR3 reads CASSLTGKDATKQYF. In DNA, the CDR3 is TGTGCCAGCAGCCTTACCGGGAAGGATGCTACGAAGCAGTACTTC. The chain couples TRBV2 to TRBJ2-7; TRBD2 might be the D (5 bases). The CDR3 has 15 residues. V lost 6 bases and J 8 bases, leaving 23 bases between the germline ends. The germline gives CDR1 SNHLY, CDR2 FYNNEI.

This clone was observed a few times. This rearrangement joins TRBV28 to TRBJ2-7, with D possibly matching TRBD2 (6 bases). This CDR3 region has 14 residues. Trimming removed 6 bases from V and 4 bases from J, with 16 bases in between. Germline lookup yields CDR1 MDHEN and CDR2 SYDVKM. The chain's CDR3 is CASRPRSGSYEQYF. The CDR3, as DNA: TGTGCCAGCAGGCCGCGTAGCGGTTCTTACGAGCAGTACTTC.

In this sample, this clone turned up many times. CDR3: CASSYPRTHAYNEQFF. The CDR3 coding sequence is TGTGCCAGCAGTTACCCCAGGACCCACGCCTACAATGAGCAGTTCTTC. This chain joins TRBV6-5 and TRBJ2-1; no firm D call. V dropped 2 bases and J dropped 2 bases, with 13 bases sitting between them. The CDR3 contains 16 residues. Germline CDR1 reads MNHEY; CDR2 reads SVGAGI.

This clone was seen repeatedly, ten times or more. J is TRBJ2-3 and V is TRBV30; possibly TRBD2 for D (6 bases). The ends were cut back, 3 bases at V and 3 bases at J, with 7 bases in the middle. The length of the CDR3 is 12 residues. CDR1 GTSNPN and CDR2 SVGIG come from the germline V gene (reference sequence). The CDR3 DNA is TGTGCCTGGAGCCGGGGGACAGATACGCAGTATTTT. It translates to CAWSRGTDTQYF.

Comments on this clone: Given a much more abundant clone one base away, this may be a read error. V usage is TRBV3-1 and J usage is TRBJ1-1; the D is unclear. V lost 6 bases to trimming and J lost 1 base, with 9 bases between them. The V gene's germline CDR1 is LGHDT and CDR2 YNNKEL (reference sequence). This CDR3 has 13 residues. This CDR3 is CASSHVTNTEAFF. As DNA, the CDR3 is TGTGCCAGCAGTCACGTCACGAACACTGAAGCTTTCTTT.

Notes on this clone: A read error may explain this, as a much larger clone is one base away. This chain uses TRBV28 with TRBJ2-7; possibly TRBD2 for D (6 bases). CDR3 length equals 12 residues. Germline CDR1 reads MDHEN; CDR2 reads SYDVKM. As DNA, the CDR3 is TGTGCCAACAGTTTGTGGGGAGGCGAGCAGTACTTC. Protein sequence: CANSLWGGEQYF.

There are many counts of this clone. The rearrangement links TRBV7-9 to TRBJ1-2; D remains ambiguous. V was cut by 5 bases and J by 1 base, with 2 bases left in between. The V gene's germline CDR1 is SEHNR and CDR2 FQNEAQ (reference sequence). The CDR3 sequence is 11 residues long. The CDR3 spells CASSNNYGYTF. The CDR3 DNA follows: TGTGCCAGCAGCAATAACTATGGCTACACCTTC.

This clone was detected a few times. One junction end disagrees with the germline gene, perhaps due to a read error. J is TRBJ2-1 and V is TRBV10-3; possibly TRBD1 or TRBD2 for D (6 bases each). The CDR3 runs to 17 residues. The germline gives CDR1 ENHRY, CDR2 SYGVKD. CDR3 coding DNA: TGTGCCACCAGTGAGGGGGGTAGGGCGGCCCCAGGTGAGGAGCAGTTCTTC. Encoded protein: CATSEGGRAAPGEEQFF.

The table lists this clone with many counts. The J gene is TRBJ2-2, the V gene TRBV5-1; 12 bases are a match to TRBD1. CDR1 and CDR2 from the germline V gene are SGHRS and YFSETQ. This CDR3 is built from 13 residues. DNA of the CDR3: TGCGGCTCCGGGACAGGGGGCCCCGGGGAGCTGTTTTTT. This encodes CGSGTGGPGELFF. Filled out from reference TRBV5-1 and TRBJ2-2, the complete variable domain reads KAGVTQTPRYLIKTRGQQVTLSCSPISGHRSVSWYQQTPGQGLQFLFEYFSETQRNKGNFPGRFSGRQFSNSRSEMNVSTLELGDSALYLCGSGTGGPGELFFGEGSRLTVL.